A selection of T cell receptor beta chains follows, all from one sample in a study of T-cell reconstitution after alpha-beta-depleted transplantation in children. TCRdb processed the PCR reads anew with MiXCR; each CDR3 protein has one entry. The profile shows some 100,000 distinct CDR3 sequences, 23% of them singletons. Sequencing used PBMCs, obtained before TCRalphabeta/CD19-depleted stem cell transplant. The receptors here all came from a boy aged 2 to 10 with acute lymphoblastic leukemia, due to receive a stem cell transplant. CDR3s include the opening cysteine and the closing phenylalanine or tryptophan. The D gene is left open where the match is weak. Some rows mark clone size as missing; the rest say once, few, many or name a class of expanded clone.

TRBJ2-4,-,few,TRBV29-1,CSLKEGGIQYF,TGCAGCCTCAAGGAGGGAGGCATTCAGTACTTC
TRBJ2-7,TRBD1,few,TRBV5-6,CASSQRYTGQLSYEQYF,TGTGCCAGCAGCCAAAGGTATACGGGACAGCTCTCCTACGAGCAGTACTTC
TRBJ2-1,-,few,TRBV28,CASSFGGARIRGQFF,TGTGCCAGCAGTTTTGGAGGGGCCCGAATTAGGGGGCAGTTCTTC
TRBJ2-1,-,few,TRBV2,CASSDFLEQFF,TGTGCCAGCAGTGACTTCCTTGAGCAGTTCTTC
TRBJ1-3,-,few,TRBV20-1,CSAHSGSGNTIYF,TGCAGTGCTCATAGTGGATCTGGAAACACCATATATTTT
TRBJ2-1,TRBD2,-,TRBV24-1,CATRGEGTRFEQFF,TGTGCCACCAGGGGAGAAGGGACTAGATTTGAGCAGTTCTTC
TRBJ2-1,-,-,TRBV7-6,CASSPEARGGYNEQFF,TGTGCCAGCAGCCCAGAGGCGCGTGGGGGCTACAATGAGCAGTTCTTC
TRBJ1-1,TRBD1,few,TRBV5-1,CASSPDMAQGVTEAFF,TGCGCCAGCTCCCCTGATATGGCTCAGGGGGTCACTGAAGCTTTCTTT
TRBJ2-1,-,few,TRBV20-1,CSARYEEQFF,TGCAGTGCTAGGTATGAAGAGCAGTTCTTC
TRBJ2-1,TRBD2,many,TRBV7-6,CASSLWSGKNNEQFF,TGTGCCAGCAGCTTATGGAGCGGGAAGAACAATGAGCAGTTCTTC
TRBJ2-7,TRBD1,-,TRBV10-3,CAATPGQGKHEQYF,TGTGCCGCCACCCCGGGACAGGGGAAGCACGAGCAGTACTTC
TRBJ2-3,TRBD2,-,TRBV24-1,CATSLGTSGGAEWDADTQYF,TGTGCCACCAGCCTCGGGACTAGCGGAGGCGCGGAGTGGGATGCAGATACGCAGTATTTT
TRBJ1-1,-,few,TRBV4-1,CASSHLRGNTEAFF,TGCGCCAGCAGCCATCTCAGGGGTAACACTGAAGCTTTCTTT
TRBJ1-5,TRBD1,-,TRBV6-1,CASRVQGAQPQHF,TGTGCCAGCAGGGTACAGGGGGCCCAGCCCCAGCATTTT
TRBJ1-2,-,-,TRBV5-1,CASSRNREYNYGYTF,TGCGCCAGCAGCCGAAACCGGGAATACAACTATGGCTACACCTTC
TRBJ2-7,-,-,TRBV20-1,CSAPSEGAYEQYF,TGCAGTGCTCCCTCCGAAGGGGCCTACGAGCAGTACTTC
TRBJ2-3,-,-,TRBV7-8,CASSSGANTDTQYF,TGTGCCAGCAGCTCAGGTGCCAACACAGATACGCAGTATTTT
TRBJ2-5,-,-,TRBV29-1,CSAPGGGGAETQYF,TGCAGCGCCCCGGGGGGCGGAGGGGCCGAGACCCAGTACTTC
TRBJ2-3,-,-,TRBV5-1,CASSSKGSTDTQYF,TGCGCCAGCAGCTCTAAGGGAAGCACAGATACGCAGTATTTT
TRBJ1-4,TRBD1,few,TRBV3-1,CASSRRTGGAEKLFF,TGTGCCAGCAGCCGGCGAACAGGGGGCGCCGAAAAACTGTTTTTT
TRBJ2-5,-,many,TRBV20-1,CSAGTNKGETQYF,TGCAGTGCTGGGACCAACAAGGGAGAGACCCAGTACTTC
TRBJ2-6,-,few,TRBV29-1,CSVGLNGGGSGANVLTF,TGCAGCGTTGGTTTGAACGGGGGCGGCTCTGGGGCCAACGTCCTGACTTTC
TRBJ2-7,-,few,TRBV24-1,CATSGGQGVAYEQYF,TGTGCCACCAGTGGGGGTCAGGGCGTAGCCTACGAGCAGTACTTC
TRBJ2-5,-,few,TRBV29-1,CSVLGWTGETQYF,TGCAGCGTTTTGGGGTGGACTGGAGAGACCCAGTACTTC
TRBJ1-6,-,-,TRBV12-3/TRBV12-4,CASSPRDGYSPLHF,TGTGCCAGCAGTCCGCGGGACGGCTATTCACCCCTCCACTTT
TRBJ2-2,TRBD1,-,TRBV9,CASSGTGWTGELFF,TGTGCCAGCAGCGGGACAGGGTGGACCGGGGAGCTGTTTTTT
TRBJ1-1,-,-,TRBV30,CAWRAQWNMNTEAFF,TGTGCCTGGAGAGCACAGTGGAACATGAACACTGAAGCTTTCTTT
TRBJ2-4,-,few,TRBV20-1,CSARVDLVIQYF,TGCAGTGCTAGAGTAGACCTCGTCATTCAGTACTTC
TRBJ2-3,-,-,TRBV20-1,CSAMSGGRTDTQYF,TGCAGTGCTATGAGCGGAGGGCGCACAGATACGCAGTATTTT
TRBJ2-4,TRBD2,-,TRBV28,CASSLIGTSGGASKNIQCF,TGTGCCAGCAGTCTCATAGGGACTAGCGGAGGGGCCTCTAAAAACATTCAGTGCTTC
TRBJ1-1,-,-,TRBV7-9,CASSLFSGSTEAFF,TGTGCCAGCAGCTTATTCTCCGGGAGTACTGAAGCTTTCTTT
TRBJ2-4,TRBD2,-,TRBV7-8,CASSPLTSGGPSKNIQYF,TGTGCCAGCAGCCCCTTGACTAGCGGAGGCCCCTCCAAAAACATTCAGTACTTC
TRBJ2-3,-,few,TRBV10-3,CAISLGLVTDTQYF,TGTGCCATCAGCCTAGGCCTTGTAACAGATACGCAGTATTTT
TRBJ2-7,-,-,TRBV3-1,CASSRYLSSYEQYF,TGTGCCAGCAGCCGTTATTTAAGCTCCTACGAGCAGTACTTC
TRBJ2-7,-,-,TRBV20-1,CSARDPPGNGSWGEQYF,TGCAGTGCTAGGGATCCCCCGGGGAACGGCTCCTGGGGTGAGCAGTACTTC
TRBJ2-3,-,-,TRBV5-5,CASSLVSGGGTDTQYF,TGTGCCAGCAGCTTGGTCAGCGGAGGGGGCACAGATACGCAGTATTTT
TRBJ2-5,TRBD1,once,TRBV11-2,CASSQGAEASGETQYF,TGTGCCAGCAGTCAGGGGGCGGAGGCCTCGGGGGAGACCCAGTACTTC
TRBJ2-3,-,-,TRBV20-1,CSAREGWRRGRDTQYF,TGCAGTGCTAGAGAGGGTTGGCGGAGGGGCCGGGATACGCAGTATTTT
TRBJ1-5,TRBD1,-,TRBV7-9,CASSDTGTGGNQPQHF,TGTGCCAGCAGCGATACCGGGACAGGGGGCAATCAGCCCCAGCATTTT
TRBJ1-1,-,-,TRBV5-6,CASSLRGSAFF,TGTGCCAGCAGCTTGAGGGGCTCGGCTTTCTTT
TRBJ2-3,TRBD2,-,TRBV20-1,CSALTSDNTDTQYF,TGCAGTGCCTTGACTAGCGATAACACAGATACGCAGTATTTT
TRBJ1-5,-,-,TRBV7-2,CASSLDRVQPQHF,TGTGCCAGCAGCTTAGATCGGGTCCAGCCCCAGCATTTT
TRBJ2-7,-,-,TRBV7-6,CASSTDRYEQYF,TGTGCCAGCAGCACCGACAGGTACGAGCAGTACTTC
TRBJ2-2,-,many,TRBV5-6,CASSMRRKNTGELFF,TGTGCCAGCAGCATGCGACGGAAGAACACCGGGGAGCTGTTTTTT
TRBJ2-1,-,few,TRBV5-1,CASSRDGGRNNEQFF,TGCGCCAGCAGCCGGGATGGGGGGAGGAACAATGAGCAGTTCTTC
TRBJ2-5,TRBD2,few,TRBV11-1,CASSSGLAEETQYF,TGTGCCAGCAGCTCGGGACTAGCGGAGGAGACCCAGTACTTC
TRBJ2-1,TRBD2,-,TRBV7-8,CASRRTSGGVSYNEQFF,TGTGCCAGCAGGAGGACTAGCGGAGGTGTATCCTACAATGAGCAGTTCTTC
TRBJ2-3,-,-,TRBV27,CASSFSGGARDTQYF,TGTGCCAGCAGTTTTAGCGGAGGGGCCAGAGATACGCAGTATTTT
TRBJ2-1,TRBD1,-,TRBV24-1,CATSDLGRDRGYDEQFF,TGTGCCACCAGTGATTTGGGACGGGACAGGGGTTACGATGAGCAGTTCTTC
TRBJ2-2,-,few,TRBV11-2,CASSLGSGETGELFF,TGTGCCAGCAGCTTAGGATCAGGGGAAACCGGGGAGCTGTTTTTT
TRBJ2-3,-,many,TRBV20-1,CSAYRAATDTQYF,TGCAGTGCCTACAGGGCTGCCACAGATACGCAGTATTTT
TRBJ2-1,TRBD2,few,TRBV7-2,CASSLASGRSNEQFF,TGTGCCAGCAGCTTAGCTAGCGGGAGATCTAATGAGCAGTTCTTC
TRBJ2-1,TRBD2,few,TRBV4-2,CASSQTGSPSGRTYTNEQFF,TGTGCCAGCAGCCAAACCGGGTCCCCGAGCGGGAGAACCTACACCAATGAGCAGTTCTTC
TRBJ2-1,-,-,TRBV4-2,CASSPRLISGTNEQFF,TGTGCCAGCAGCCCCCGTTTGATTAGCGGTACCAATGAGCAGTTCTTC